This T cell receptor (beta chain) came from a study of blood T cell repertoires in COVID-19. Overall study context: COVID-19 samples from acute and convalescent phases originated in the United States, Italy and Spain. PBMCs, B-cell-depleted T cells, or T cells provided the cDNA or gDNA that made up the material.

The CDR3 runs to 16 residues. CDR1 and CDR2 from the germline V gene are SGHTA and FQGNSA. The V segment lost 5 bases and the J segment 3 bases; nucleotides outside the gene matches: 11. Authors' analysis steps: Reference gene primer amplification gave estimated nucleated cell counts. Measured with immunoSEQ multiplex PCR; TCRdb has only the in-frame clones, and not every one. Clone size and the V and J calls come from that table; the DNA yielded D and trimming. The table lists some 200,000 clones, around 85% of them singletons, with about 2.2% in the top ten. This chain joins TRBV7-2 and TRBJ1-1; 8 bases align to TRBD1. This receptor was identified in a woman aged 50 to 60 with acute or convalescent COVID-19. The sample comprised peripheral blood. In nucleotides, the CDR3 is TGTGCCAGCAGCCCAAGGACAGGGAGGGGGGACACTGAAGCTTTCTTT. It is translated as CASSPRTGRGDTEAFF.